The next 24 T cell receptor beta chains were all read from a single sample in a study of T cells in Graves' hyperthyroidism and ophthalmopathy. RNA transcripts gave rise to amplified TCR beta CDR3 regions. When the TCR CDR3 underwent first-round RT-PCR, the HTBI primer set was used. TCRdb fed the multiplex PCR reads into MiXCR, producing one record per CDR3 protein. The repertoire holds approximately 640,000 distinct CDR3 sequences, with roughly 15% as singletons. The sequencing sample was made of blood. Receptors were obtained from a woman aged 25 to 39 with Graves' hyperthyroidism.

This clonotype was seen more than once but under ten times. The rearrangement uses TRBV4-2 and TRBJ2-7; D is perhaps TRBD1 (6 bases). Trimming shortened V by 3 bases and J by 0 bases, and 12 bases separated the two germline ends. This CDR3 contains 15 residues. CDR1 is LGHNA, CDR2 YNFKEQ, per germline. CDR3 region: CASSQNRDNSYEQYF. The CDR3 DNA follows: TGTGCCAGCAGCCAGAACCGGGACAACTCCTACGAGCAGTACTTC.

This clonotype was counted many times. The chain couples TRBV4-1 to TRBJ2-1; 9 nucleotides agree with TRBD2. J lost 8 bases, V lost 6 bases, and 8 bases had no gene match. Germline CDR1 MGHRA, CDR2 YSYEKL. This CDR3 is built from 14 residues. CDR3 nucleotides: TGCGCCAGCAGTAGGCTAGCGGGATTCGATGAGCAGTTCTTC. Protein product: CASSRLAGFDEQFF.

This clonotype was seen repeatedly, ten times or more. This chain uses TRBV7-8 with TRBJ2-3; perhaps TRBD1 as D (6 bases). The CDR3 runs 16 residues. The germline gives CDR1 SGHVS, CDR2 FQNEAQ. The ends were cut back, 5 bases at V and 0 bases at J, with 15 bases in the middle. CDR3 sequence reads: CASSPFRDTSTDTQYF. For the CDR3, the DNA is TGTGCCAGCAGCCCCTTCCGGGACACTAGCACAGATACGCAGTATTTT.

V is TRBV6-1 and J is TRBJ2-1; tentatively, D is TRBD2 (6 bases). The CDR3 has 14 amino acids. The germline V gene has CDR1 MNHNS and CDR2 SASEGT. Trimming removed 6 bases at V and 4 bases at J, with 13 bases between. CDR3: CASRLAAIYNEQFF. CDR3 bases: TGTGCCAGCAGGTTAGCGGCCATTTACAATGAGCAGTTCTTC.

The chain links TRBV10-3 to TRBJ1-4; D may be TRBD1 (5 bases). CDR1 is ENHRY, CDR2 SYGVKD, per germline. V was cut by 10 bases and J by 1 base, with 16 bases left in between. The CDR3 totals 15 residues. The CDR3 DNA sequence: TGTGCCACCGGGACTTCGACGGAAACTAATGAAAAACTGTTTTTT. It translates to CATGTSTETNEKLFF.

The sample holds a few counts of this clonotype. The chain joins TRBV6-1 to TRBJ2-1; TRBD2 aligns across 7 bases. The CDR3 consists of 11 residues. Germline assignment: CDR1 MNHNS and CDR2 SASEGT. Trimming cost V 5 bases and J 12 bases; bases outside gene matches: 4. CDR3 DNA sequence: TGTGCCAGCAGTCCCGGGACTACGCAGTTCTTC. It codes for CASSPGTTQFF.

This rearrangement joins TRBV7-3 to TRBJ2-1; 9 bases map to TRBD2. Germline CDR1 reads SGHTA; CDR2 reads FQGTGA. The CDR3 spans 15 residues. Trimming removed 4 bases from V and 8 bases from J; junction bases left unmatched: 9. The CDR3 nucleotides read TGTGCCAGCAGCTACTCCGGGACTAGCCCGGATGAGCAGTTCTTC. It specifies CASSYSGTSPDEQFF.

Many counts were recorded for this clonotype. The rearrangement links TRBV7-2 to TRBJ2-3; TRBD2 matches 7 bases. This CDR3 spans 15 amino acids. Germline V lookup: CDR1 SGHTA, CDR2 FQGNSA. Unmatched junction bases numbered 6, after V lost 1 base and J lost 5 bases. In DNA, the CDR3 is TGTGCCAGCAGCTTAGAAAGCGGGATAGGAGATACGCAGTATTTT. The encoded protein is CASSLESGIGDTQYF.

This clonotype was picked up many times. The rearrangement uses TRBV12-3 or TRBV12-4 and TRBJ1-1; D call uncertain. This CDR3 has 13 residues. Trimming took off 7 bases at V and 3 bases at J, with 12 bases between the two ends. The CDR3 protein is CASTPSRDTEAFF. The CDR3, as DNA: TGTGCCAGCACCCCAAGTAGGGACACTGAAGCTTTCTTT.

This clonotype was counted ten times or more. The chain joins TRBV5-1 to TRBJ2-3, with D tentatively TRBD2 (5 bases). The CDR3 has 15 residues. Per the germline V gene, CDR1 is SGHRS and CDR2 is YFSETQ. Between the trimmed V and J ends, which lost 4 bases and 0 bases, there was a span of 12 bases. The CDR3 loop reads CASSGRSASTDTQYF. CDR3 DNA sequence: TGCGCCAGCAGCGGACGTAGCGCAAGCACAGATACGCAGTATTTT.

The chain links TRBV11-2 to TRBJ2-2; TRBD2 might be the D (6 bases). V lost 6 bases to trimming and J lost 0 bases, with 14 bases between them. Germline-derived CDR1 and CDR2 are SGHAT and FQNNGV. The CDR3 loop spans 16 amino acids. The chain's CDR3 is CASRSVRDANTGELFF. The CDR3 coding sequence is TGTGCCAGCAGGTCCGTGCGGGACGCGAACACCGGGGAGCTGTTTTTT.

This clonotype has only a few counts. The chain is built from TRBV9 and TRBJ2-1; weak D call: TRBD2 (5 bases). V was trimmed by 2 bases and J by 3 bases, leaving 12 bases between them. Germline V gene lookup returns CDR1 SGDLS and CDR2 YYNGEE. This CDR3 is built from 15 residues. This CDR3 reads CASSVTGTIYNEQFF. DNA of the CDR3: TGTGCCAGCAGCGTTACGGGAACTATCTACAATGAGCAGTTCTTC.

This clonotype was counted between two and nine times. The chain has TRBV10-3 and TRBJ2-7, with a weak D call TRBD2 (6 bases). V was pared by 6 bases and J by 6 bases, with 12 bases between. This CDR3 is 12 amino acids long. CDR1 is ENHRY and CDR2 is SYGVKD in the germline V gene. Here the CDR3 reads CAISPQAGEQYF. The CDR3 DNA sequence: TGTGCCATCAGCCCACAAGCGGGCGAGCAGTACTTC.

The chain employs TRBV4-2 and TRBJ2-1; 8 bases match TRBD2. CDR3 length: 13 residues. The V and J ends lost 0 bases and 15 bases, in that order; junction bases with no gene match: 7. The germline V gene has CDR1 LGHNA and CDR2 YNFKEQ. The DNA for the CDR3 is TGTGCCAGCAGCCAAGAGATGGGACTAGAGTTGTTCTTC. This encodes CASSQEMGLELFF.

This clonotype occurred many times. This chain uses TRBV7-6 with TRBJ2-7; 9 positions match TRBD2. Per germline, CDR1 SGHVS and CDR2 FNYEAQ. The CDR3 covers 15 residues. Trimming took 5 bases from V and 3 from J; bases not matched to a gene: 8. The CDR3 DNA is TGTGCCAGCAGCCAAGAGGCTAGCGGGGTCTACGAGCAGTACTTC. Amino acid sequence: CASSQEASGVYEQYF.

This clonotype turned up a few times. The V gene is TRBV7-9, the J gene TRBJ2-1; D call uncertain. The germline gives CDR1 SEHNR, CDR2 FQNEAQ (reference sequence). The CDR3 is made up of 14 amino acids. The V end was cut by 2 bases, the J end by 4 bases, with 9 bases between. CDR3 protein: CASSLSTDYNEQFF. In DNA form, the CDR3 reads TGTGCCAGCAGCTTATCAACGGATTACAATGAGCAGTTCTTC.

This clonotype showed up just a few times. The chain links TRBV4-1 to TRBJ2-5; D ambiguous. Germline loops: CDR1 MGHRA, CDR2 YSYEKL. V lost 1 base and J 7 bases, leaving 7 bases between the germline ends. The CDR3 loop spans 12 amino acids. CDR3 protein: CASSQATGTQYF. The CDR3 DNA reads TGCGCCAGCAGCCAAGCAACCGGGACCCAGTACTTC.

Only a few counts were recorded for this clonotype. The V gene is TRBV25-1, the J gene TRBJ2-1; tentatively, D is TRBD1 (6 bases). The V and J ends lost 1 base and 3 bases respectively, with 10 bases between them. Germline CDR1 reads MGHDK; CDR2 reads SYGVNS. CDR3 length: 15 residues. The CDR3 bases are TGTGCCAGCAGTGAATTCGGGACACACTACAATGAGCAGTTCTTC. Translating it yields CASSEFGTHYNEQFF.

This clonotype was detected ten times or more. The chain has TRBV11-1 and TRBJ1-2; 7 positions match TRBD1. Trimming took 5 bases from V and 4 from J; bases not matched to a gene: 4. This CDR3 region has 13 residues. Germline CDR1 SGHAT, CDR2 FQDESV (reference sequence). CDR3 protein: CASSPRDSYGYTF. CDR3 nucleotide sequence: TGTGCCAGCAGCCCCCGGGACAGCTATGGCTACACCTTC.

This sequence joins TRBV28 and TRBJ2-7, with TRBD1 matching over 11 bases. The trim removed 7 bases at V and 4 bases at J, leaving 9 bases unmatched. Germline V gene lookup returns CDR1 MDHEN and CDR2 SYDVKM. CDR3 length: 15 amino acids. The CDR3 here is CASIPNGQGAYEQYF. In DNA form, the CDR3 reads TGTGCCAGCATTCCAAACGGACAGGGGGCTTACGAGCAGTACTTC.

V is TRBV11-3 and J is TRBJ2-2; D tentatively fits TRBD1 or TRBD2 (5 bases each). The CDR3 has 15 residues. V lost 8 bases, J lost 3 bases, and 16 bases lay in between. Per germline, CDR1 SGHNT and CDR2 YENEEA. CDR3 amino acids: CASRLRDRDTGELFF. In DNA form, the CDR3 reads TGTGCCAGCCGGCTGAGGGACCGGGACACCGGGGAGCTGTTTTTT.

A few counts support this clonotype. This chain joins TRBV24-1 and TRBJ2-2; 10 bases line up with TRBD2. V lost 6 bases, J lost 1 base, and 7 bases stayed unmatched. Germline CDR1 and CDR2: KGHDR and SFDVKD. The length of the CDR3 is 17 residues. The CDR3 here is CATSTLAGVKNTGELFF. Written as DNA, the CDR3 is TGTGCCACCAGTACGCTAGCGGGAGTTAAGAACACCGGGGAGCTGTTTTTT.

This clonotype was detected ten times or more. The V call is TRBV30, the J call TRBJ2-2; D remains ambiguous. Germline-derived CDR1 and CDR2 are GTSNPN and SVGIG (reference sequence). Trimming removed 1 base from V and 10 bases from J, with 10 bases in between. The CDR3 is 12 residues long. The CDR3 loop reads CAWSGVTEELFF. Written as DNA, the CDR3 is TGTGCCTGGAGTGGGGTAACTGAGGAGCTGTTTTTT.

This clonotype has only a few counts. The V gene is TRBV9, the J gene TRBJ2-1, with a tentative D call TRBD1 (5 bases). Looked up from germline, CDR1 is SGDLS and CDR2 is YYNGEE. This CDR3 comprises 15 residues. V lost 0 bases and J 7 bases, leaving 14 bases between the germline ends. The CDR3 here is CASSVVGQGVNEQFF. DNA of the CDR3: TGTGCCAGCAGCGTAGTCGGTCAGGGTGTAAATGAGCAGTTCTTC.